This TCR beta chain was sequenced during a study of human T cells and chemical hapten exposure. The CDR3 has 15 amino acids. Germline V lookup: CDR1 DFQATT, CDR2 SNEGSKA (reference sequence). The V and J ends lost 3 bases and 0 bases, in that order; junction bases with no gene match: 5. Of note for this clonotype: Its specificity is not known.

The time point is: healthy volunteer bleed at 2 weeks. Total RNA came from unfractionated whole blood. TCRdb reanalysed the RACE reads using MiXCR and keeps one entry per CDR3 protein. Of 130,000 or so distinct CDR3 sequences in the sample, more than 7.5% were seen once. Study-wide results and caveats: Those TCRs sitting above 1 in 1000 frequency stayed the same with DPC sensitization.

The V call is TRBV20-1, the J call TRBJ2-1, with 7 nucleotides matching TRBD1. The sequence came from a male donor in good health. Some clones in this sample may be carry-over from other donors' samples. Material: whole blood. In nucleotides, the CDR3 is TGCAGTGCTAGTAGACAGGGAAGCTCCTACAATGAGCAGTTCTTC. Translating it yields CSASRQGSSYNEQFF.